This T cell receptor beta chain was observed in a study of cytomegalovirus exposure and HLA in healthy donors. Trimming took 9 bases from V and 1 from J; bases not matched to a gene: 6. Germline V lookup: CDR1 SNHLY, CDR2 FYNNEI. CDR3 length: 14 residues. In the case of this clone: The antigen is undetermined.

Overall study results and limits: Reports credit the classifier with highly specific, highly sensitive diagnosis of cytomegalovirus status. Analyses of presence/absence relied on an assumption of roughly uniform sequencing depth across donors. The study put about 180 TCR beta chains on its list as cytomegalovirus-associated.

The primer mix had 60 Vbeta and 13 Jbeta primers. Assay: immunoSEQ multiplex PCR; the TCRdb copy retains only in-frame clones and omits some. The table lists roughly 120,000 clones, roughly 73% of them singletons. This receptor was obtained from a woman aged 25-40 years in good health and CMV-seronegative. The V gene is TRBV2, the J gene TRBJ1-5; 7 bases are shared with TRBD1. Sequencing was performed on PBMCs. As DNA, the CDR3 is TGTGCCAGGCGGGACAGCCGGAGCAATCAGCCCCAGCATTTT. It translates to CARRDSRSNQPQHF.